The present T cell receptor (beta chain) was sequenced within a study of T cell changes during pregnancy in multiple sclerosis (dated by TCRdb to about 2019). With respect to the entire study: In women with multiple sclerosis, the researchers looked at how the T cell repertoire shifted as pregnancy progressed.

CDR1 and CDR2 (MNHNS, SASEGT) derive from the germline V gene. Trimming takes 4 bases off V and 2 bases off J; junction bases not matched to a gene: 9. The CDR3, from cysteine to phenylalanine, totals 16 residues. The DNA shown is the 48-base CDR3, in frame from base 1. Library preparation used the immunoSEQ multiplex PCR assay. TCRdb retrieved this table from immuneACCESS and kept in-frame rearrangements only. Not all clones are present; in checked studies, unresolved V genes account for under half, and no reason is known for the remainder. The sample table records around 42,000 clones; around 93% of these occur just once. The ten largest account for 0.73% of the sample. About this clone itself: Its antigen remains unidentified. No base qualities exist here, and no much larger clone lies one base off it.

The clonotype originates from a female donor with multiple sclerosis, enrolled in a pregnancy study. This chain is built from TRBV6-1 and TRBJ1-2; 8 of the junction bases match TRBD1. Source: CD4+ T cells from peripheral blood mononuclear cells, taken before pregnancy. Read as DNA, the sequence is TGTGCCAGCAGTGTGGGCAGGGGGCTCGGGAACTATGGCTACACCTTC. This is translated as CASSVGRGLGNYGYTF.